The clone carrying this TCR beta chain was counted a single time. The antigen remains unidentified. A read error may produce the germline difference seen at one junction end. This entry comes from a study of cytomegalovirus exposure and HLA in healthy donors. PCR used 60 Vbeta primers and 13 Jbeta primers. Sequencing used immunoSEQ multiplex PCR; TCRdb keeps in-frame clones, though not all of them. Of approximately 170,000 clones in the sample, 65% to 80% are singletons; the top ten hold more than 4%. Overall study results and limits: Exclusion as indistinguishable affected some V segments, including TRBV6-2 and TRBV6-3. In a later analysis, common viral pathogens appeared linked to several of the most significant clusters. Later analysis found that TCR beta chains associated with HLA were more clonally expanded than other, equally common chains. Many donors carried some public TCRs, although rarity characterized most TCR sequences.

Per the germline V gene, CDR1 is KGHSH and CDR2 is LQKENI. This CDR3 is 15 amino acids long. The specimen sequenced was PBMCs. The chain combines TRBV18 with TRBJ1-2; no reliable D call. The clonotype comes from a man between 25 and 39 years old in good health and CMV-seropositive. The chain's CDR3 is CASSPVTTSNYGYTF. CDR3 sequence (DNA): TGTGCCAGCTCACCTGTAACAACCTCTAACTATGGCTACACTTTC.